These 25 T cell receptor beta chains were all obtained from the same sample, sequenced in a study of shared clonotypes between healthy human individuals. Assay used: immunoSEQ multiplex PCR; TCRdb lists only in-frame clones, some missing. This sample yields about 2,100,000 clones, of which about 93% are seen a single time; around 1.7% belongs to the top ten. Selected positively for CCR7 and CD45RO-negative, naive CD8 cells excluded terminally differentiated effector memory CD45RA+ cells. The sample consisted of naive CD8+ T cells from PBMCs. The receptors were gathered from a man aged 18-30 years in good health. Some clones in this sample may be carry-over from other donors' samples.

The chain joins TRBV5-1 to TRBJ2-3; 7 bases map to TRBD1. The junction had 11 bases not matched to a gene; V was cut back by 0 bases and J by 4 bases. This CDR3 region has 17 residues. The germline gives CDR1 SGHRS, CDR2 YFSETQ. CDR3 region: CASSLEGTVLYPDTQYF. The CDR3 nucleotides read TGCGCCAGCAGCTTGGAGGGGACAGTCCTGTATCCAGATACGCAGTATTTT.

V is TRBV10-3 and J is TRBJ2-7; TRBD2 matches at 15 bases. The CDR3 is 18 amino acids. Germline-derived CDR1 and CDR2 are ENHRY and SYGVKD. J gave up 4 bases and V 1 base, and 8 bases lay outside the gene matches. CDR3 residues: CAISEWGGLAGGEYEQYF. CDR3 coding DNA: TGTGCCATCAGTGAGTGGGGGGGACTAGCGGGAGGTGAGTACGAGCAGTACTTC.

The chain employs TRBV28 and TRBJ1-2; tentative D call: TRBD1 (5 bases). The V gene's germline CDR1 is MDHEN and CDR2 SYDVKM. The CDR3 extends over 15 amino acids. The germline V and J ends were trimmed by 5 bases and 1 base, with 14 bases remaining between them. The CDR3 here is CASSPRAGRNYGYTF. DNA for the CDR3: TGTGCCAGCAGTCCCAGGGCAGGCCGTAACTATGGCTACACCTTC.

V is TRBV28 and J is TRBJ2-6; D is uncertain. Germline V gene lookup returns CDR1 MDHEN and CDR2 SYDVKM. This CDR3 is built from 14 residues. V lost 3 bases and J lost 2, with 5 bases in between. In nucleotides, the CDR3 is TGTGCCAGCAGTTTGATGGCTGGGGCCAACGTCCTGACTTTC. Translated, it gives CASSLMAGANVLTF. Full variable domain (outside the CDR3, taken from reference TRBV28 and TRBJ2-6): DVKVTQSSRYLVKRTGEKVFLECVQDMDHENMFWYRQDPGLGLRLIYFSYDVKMKEKGDIPEGYSVSREKKERFSLILESASTNQTSMYLCASSLMAGANVLTFGAGSRLTVL.

On this clone itself: Other DNA variants within this sample encode the same CDR3. The chain combines TRBV28 with TRBJ2-7, with D unresolved. The CDR3 extends over 11 amino acids. In germline, CDR1 is MDHEN, CDR2 SYDVKM. V lost 5 bases to trimming and J lost 7 bases, with 9 bases between them. The CDR3 nucleotides are TGTGCCAGCAGTCCCCTCGGGGAGCAGTACTTC. The encoded protein is CASSPLGEQYF.

This chain connects TRBV28 to TRBJ2-3; TRBD2 agrees at 12 bases. Germline lookup yields CDR1 MDHEN and CDR2 SYDVKM. The CDR3 covers 15 residues. With V trimmed by 8 bases and J by 0 bases, 3 bases remained unmatched. The CDR3 reads CASGTSGFSTDTQYF. The DNA of the CDR3 is TGTGCCAGCGGGACTAGCGGGTTTAGCACAGATACGCAGTATTTT.

For this clone: The same CDR3 arises from other DNA sequences in this sample as well. The chain couples TRBV27 to TRBJ1-1; 8 bases line up with TRBD1. The J segment lost 1 base and the V segment lost 3 bases, leaving 4 bases of the junction unmatched. CDR1 MNHEY and CDR2 SMNVEV come from the germline V gene (reference sequence). CDR3 length equals 15 residues. CDR3 sequence reads: CASSFVGTGNTEAFF. The DNA of the CDR3 is TGTGCCAGCAGTTTCGTAGGGACAGGGAACACTGAAGCTTTCTTT.

Here the CDR3 DNA reads TGTGCCAGCAGCCCTCGGCCCTACGGCGGGCCGGAAGACGAGCAGTACTTC. The encoded protein is CASSPRPYGGPEDEQYF. V is TRBV9 and J is TRBJ2-7, with a weak D call TRBD2 (5 bases). CDR1 and CDR2 from the germline V gene are SGDLS and YYNGEE. The CDR3 extends over 17 amino acids. Trimming pared 4 bases from V and 5 bases from J, leaving 25 bases between.

As regards this clone: A much bigger clone sits one base away, suggesting this may be a read error. This rearrangement joins TRBV25-1 to TRBJ1-1; unclear D gene. Germline V gene data show CDR1 as MGHDK and CDR2 as SYGVNS. Trimming stripped 5 bases from V and 4 bases from J, with 5 bases between. CDR3 length: 11 residues. CDR3 DNA sequence: TGTGCCAGCAGTTCGGGCACTGAAGCTTTCTTT. Residues: CASSSGTEAFF.

The J gene is TRBJ2-3, the V gene TRBV7-8; 8 positions agree with TRBD2. V trimming: 4 bases; J trimming: 4 bases; junction bases outside the gene matches: 13. The CDR3 runs to 17 residues. The germline V gene has CDR1 SGHVS and CDR2 FQNEAQ. CDR3 nucleotide sequence: TGTGCCAGCAGCTCACGAGCCCAGCGGGAGTTTCCAGATACGCAGTATTTT. Its protein is CASSSRAQREFPDTQYF. The full variable domain, with the rest looked up from reference TRBV7-8 and TRBJ2-3, is GAGVSQSPRYKVAKRGQDVALRCDPISGHVSLFWYQQALGQGPEFLTYFQNEAQLDKSGLPSDRFFAERPEGSVSTLKIQRTQQEDSAVYLCASSSRAQREFPDTQYFGPGTRLTVL.

The rearrangement links TRBV9 to TRBJ2-1, with D possibly TRBD2 on 5 matching bases. The CDR3 is 15 amino acids. Germline CDR1 is SGDLS and CDR2 is YYNGEE. V lost 0 bases, J lost 6 bases, and 13 bases lay in between. The CDR3 region has the DNA TGTGCCAGCAGCGTAGGTAGCGTGGTGACCAATGAGCAGTTCTTC. Protein product: CASSVGSVVTNEQFF. Using reference TRBV9 and TRBJ2-1 for the parts outside the CDR3, the full variable domain is DSGVTQTPKHLITATGQRVTLRCSPRSGDLSVYWYQQSLDQGLQFLIQYYNGEERAKGNILERFSAQQFPDLHSELNLSSLELGDSALYFCASSVGSVVTNEQFFGPGTRLTVL.

This clone appeared a single time. The chain uses TRBV29-1 and TRBJ2-7; TRBD2 agrees at 8 bases. This CDR3 region has 14 residues. Looked up from germline, CDR1 is SQVTM and CDR2 is ANQGSEA. The V gene end was trimmed by 3 bases and the J gene end by 7 bases; junction bases not matched to a gene: 11. The CDR3 protein is CSVEDSGGPGEQYF. CDR3 DNA: TGCAGCGTTGAGGATTCGGGAGGGCCAGGGGAGCAGTACTTC.

In this sample, this clone turned up once. V usage is TRBV18 and J usage is TRBJ1-4; possibly TRBD1 for D (5 bases). The CDR3 sequence is 14 residues long. Germline V lookup: CDR1 KGHSH, CDR2 LQKENI. The V end was cut by 4 bases, the J end by 4 bases, with 10 bases between. In DNA form, the CDR3 reads TGTGCCAGCTCACACAGGAGAGATAATGAAAAACTGTTTTTT. Protein: CASSHRRDNEKLFF.

The genes are TRBV11-2 and TRBJ2-7; a possible D gene is TRBD1 (5 bases). Trimming pared 0 bases from V and 0 bases from J, leaving 12 bases between. Germline CDR1 SGHAT, CDR2 FQNNGV. The CDR3 is 16 amino acids. CDR3: CASSLDRQPSSYEQYF. CDR3 coding DNA: TGTGCCAGCAGCTTAGATAGACAGCCCAGCTCCTACGAGCAGTACTTC.

CDR3 coding DNA: TGTGCCAGCAGCTCGGGACTTCACAATGAGCAGTTCTTC. Its translation is CASSSGLHNEQFF. J is TRBJ2-1 and V is TRBV11-3; tentatively, D is TRBD2 (6 bases). Germline loops: CDR1 SGHNT, CDR2 YENEEA. The germline V and J ends were trimmed by 4 bases and 5 bases, with 9 bases remaining between them. The CDR3 consists of 13 residues.

The CDR3 region is CASSLGYDTGELFF. CDR3 in DNA: TGTGCCAGCAGCTTAGGGTATGACACCGGGGAGCTGTTTTTT. J is TRBJ2-2 and V is TRBV5-8; no firm D call. CDR1 and CDR2 from the germline V gene are SGHTS and YDEGEE. The CDR3 is 14 residues long. Deletions cut 2 bases from V and 3 bases from J, with 8 bases between.

This chain uses TRBV13 with TRBJ2-5; TRBD2 aligns across 15 bases. This CDR3 is 16 amino acids long. The V and J ends lost 4 bases and 5 bases, in that order; junction bases with no gene match: 5. CDR1 and CDR2 from the germline V gene are PRHDT and FYEKMQ (reference sequence). CDR3 DNA: TGTGCCAGCAGCTCCCGGACTAGCGGGAGGGGGGAGACCCAGTACTTC. It specifies CASSSRTSGRGETQYF.

CDR3 sequence reads: CASSLADRARELFF. The DNA of the CDR3 is TGTGCCAGCAGCTTGGCTGACAGGGCCAGGGAGCTGTTTTTT. The J gene is TRBJ2-2, the V gene TRBV5-4, with TRBD1 identical over 7 bases. This CDR3 comprises 14 residues. Losses at the gene ends were 0 bases for V and 9 bases for J; bases not matched to a gene: 5. Per the germline V gene, CDR1 is SGHNT and CDR2 is YYREEE (reference sequence).

V gene TRBV27 combines with J gene TRBJ2-1; TRBD1 matches at 7 bases. This CDR3 has 16 residues. Per the germline V gene, CDR1 is MNHEY and CDR2 is SMNVEV (reference sequence). After removal of 7 bases from V and 3 bases from J, the junction contained 12 bases not matched to a gene. The CDR3 loop reads CASTSFPGQNYNEQFF. The CDR3 DNA reads TGTGCCAGCACTTCATTTCCGGGACAGAACTACAATGAGCAGTTCTTC.

The gene calls are TRBV27 and TRBJ2-1, with 9 bases that match TRBD2. V was clipped by 6 bases and J by 2 bases; unmatched bases: 8. Per the germline V gene, CDR1 is MNHEY and CDR2 is SMNVEV (reference sequence). The CDR3 loop spans 16 amino acids. This CDR3 reads CASSPLRTSAYNEQFF. CDR3 in DNA: TGTGCCAGCAGCCCCCTCCGGACTAGCGCCTACAATGAGCAGTTCTTC.

J is TRBJ1-3 and V is TRBV7-2; TRBD1 might be the D (5 bases). V was clipped by 5 bases and J by 3 bases, with 14 bases between them. CDR1 and CDR2 from the germline V gene are SGHTA and FQGNSA. This CDR3 contains 15 residues. CDR3: CASSQTWGRGNTIYF. Here the CDR3 DNA reads TGTGCCAGCAGCCAGACCTGGGGCCGTGGAAACACCATATATTTT.

As to this clone: Additional DNA sequences in this sample encode the identical CDR3. This chain joins TRBV7-9 and TRBJ2-7, with D maybe TRBD1 (6 bases). Trimming shortened V by 4 bases and J by 1 base, and 11 bases separated the two germline ends. Germline assignment: CDR1 SEHNR and CDR2 FQNEAQ (reference sequence). The CDR3 loop spans 14 amino acids. For the CDR3, the DNA is TGTGCCAGCAGCTCCCGGGACATATCCTACGAGCAGTACTTC. It translates to CASSSRDISYEQYF.

This clone was observed a handful of times. The chain couples TRBV30 to TRBJ1-4; D remains unclear. Germline values: CDR1 GTSNPN, CDR2 SVGIG (reference sequence). This CDR3 is 11 amino acids long. Here the CDR3 DNA reads TGTGCTTTGGCAGACCCCGGGAAACTGTTTTTT. This codes for CALADPGKLFF.

The gene calls are TRBV7-8 and TRBJ2-7; D is ambiguous. CDR1 SGHVS and CDR2 FQNEAQ come from the germline V gene. V lost 1 base, J lost 4 bases, and 5 bases lay in between. This CDR3 spans 12 amino acids. The DNA of the CDR3 is TGTGCCAGCAGCTTAGAAGCGTACGAGCAGTACTTC. Translating gives CASSLEAYEQYF.

The rearrangement joins TRBV9 to TRBJ1-4, with D perhaps matching TRBD1 (5 bases). Germline lookup yields CDR1 SGDLS and CDR2 YYNGEE. This CDR3 is built from 15 residues. Trimming took 3 bases from V and 5 from J, leaving 14 bases between them. The CDR3 DNA sequence: TGTGCCAGCAGCGCCATGGGGACCGCGAATGAAAAACTGTTTTTT. The encoded protein is CASSAMGTANEKLFF.